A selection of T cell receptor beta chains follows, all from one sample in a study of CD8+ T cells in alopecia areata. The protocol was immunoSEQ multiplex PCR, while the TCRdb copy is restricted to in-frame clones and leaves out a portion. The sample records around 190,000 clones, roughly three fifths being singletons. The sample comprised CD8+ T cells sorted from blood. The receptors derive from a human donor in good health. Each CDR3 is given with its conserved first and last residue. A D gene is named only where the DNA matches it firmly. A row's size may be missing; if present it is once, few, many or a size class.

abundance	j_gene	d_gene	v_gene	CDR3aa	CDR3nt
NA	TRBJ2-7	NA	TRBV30	CAWEPGRGDEQYF	TGTGCCTGGGAGCCGGGGCGAGGCGACGAGCAGTACTTC
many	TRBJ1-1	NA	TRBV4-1	CASSHSDLTENTEAFF	TGCGCCAGCAGCCACTCGGATCTTACGGAGAACACTGAAGCTTTCTTT
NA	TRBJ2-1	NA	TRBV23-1	CASSQSSPGTNYNEQFF	TGCGCCAGCAGTCAATCGTCGCCGGGGACCAACTACAATGAGCAGTTCTTC
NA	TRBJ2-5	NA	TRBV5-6	CASSLTSQETQYF	TGTGCCAGCAGCTTGACAAGTCAAGAGACCCAGTACTTC
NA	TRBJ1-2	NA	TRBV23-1	CASSRRNWDGYTF	TGCGCCAGCAGTCGTCGTAACTGGGATGGCTACACCTTC
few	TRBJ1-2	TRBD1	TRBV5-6	CASSVGQIKTF	TGTGCCAGCAGCGTGGGACAGATTAAGACCTTC
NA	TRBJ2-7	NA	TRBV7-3	CASSPMGGQITYEQYF	TGTGCCAGCAGCCCCATGGGAGGACAGATAACCTACGAGCAGTACTTC
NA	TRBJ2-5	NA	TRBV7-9	CASSSPGARVETQYF	TGTGCCAGCAGCTCCCCCGGGGCGCGGGTTGAGACCCAGTACTTC
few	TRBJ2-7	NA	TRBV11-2	CASSSFTDEQYF	TGTGCCAGCAGCTCTTTCACGGACGAGCAGTACTTC
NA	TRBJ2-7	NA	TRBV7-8	CASSLGTGGVSSYEQYF	TGTGCCAGCAGCTTAGGGACGGGCGGGGTGAGCTCCTACGAGCAGTACTTC
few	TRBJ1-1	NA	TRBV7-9	CASSLTGPYTEAFF	TGTGCCAGCAGCTTAACGGGGCCTTACACTGAAGCTTTCTTT
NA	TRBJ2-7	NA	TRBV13	CASSFEQGVHEQYF	TGTGCCAGCAGCTTCGAACAGGGCGTCCACGAGCAGTACTTC
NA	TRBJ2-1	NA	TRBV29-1	CSPLGLMNEQFF	TGCAGCCCTCTTGGGCTGATGAATGAGCAGTTCTTC
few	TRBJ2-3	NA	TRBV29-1	CSVEEWMPRRTQYF	TGCAGCGTTGAGGAATGGATGCCCAGGCGTACGCAGTATTTT
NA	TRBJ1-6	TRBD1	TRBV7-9	CASSLADRANSPLHF	TGTGCCAGCAGCTTAGCGGACAGGGCTAATTCACCCCTCCACTTT
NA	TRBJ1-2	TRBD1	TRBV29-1	CSVPTGAGYTF	TGCAGCGTTCCGACAGGGGCTGGCTACACCTTC
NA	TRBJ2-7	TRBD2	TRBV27	CASREWAGGPYEQYF	TGTGCCAGTCGGGAGTGGGCGGGGGGGCCCTACGAGCAGTACTTC
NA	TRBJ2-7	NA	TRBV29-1	CSAFGGSSYEQYF	TGCAGCGCCTTTGGGGGGAGCTCCTACGAGCAGTACTTC
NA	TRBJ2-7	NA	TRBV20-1	CSAYLPGEQYF	TGCAGTGCTTATCTTCCGGGGGAGCAGTACTTC
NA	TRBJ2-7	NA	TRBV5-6	CASSYPTDYEQYF	TGTGCCAGCAGCTACCCGACGGACTACGAGCAGTACTTC
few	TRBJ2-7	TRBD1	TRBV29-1	CSSSTGPVDEQYF	TGCAGCTCCTCGACAGGGCCAGTGGACGAGCAGTACTTC
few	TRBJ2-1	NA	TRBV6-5	CASSGGYEQFF	TGTGCCAGCAGTGGGGGCTATGAGCAGTTCTTC
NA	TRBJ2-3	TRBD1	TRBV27	CASNAGQVTDTQYF	TGTGCCAGCAACGCGGGACAGGTCACAGATACGCAGTATTTT
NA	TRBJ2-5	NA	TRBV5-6	CASSLGYQETQYF	TGTGCCAGCAGCTTGGGTTACCAAGAGACCCAGTACTTC
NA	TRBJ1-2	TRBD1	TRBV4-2	CASSQGDRALYGYTF	TGTGCCAGCAGCCAAGGTGACAGGGCCCTCTATGGCTACACCTTC
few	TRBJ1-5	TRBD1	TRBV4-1	CASSPTGSNQPQHF	TGCGCCAGCAGCCCGACAGGGAGCAATCAGCCCCAGCATTTT
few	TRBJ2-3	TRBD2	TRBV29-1	CSVIRSGVGTDTQYF	TGCAGCGTTATTCGTAGCGGGGTAGGGACAGATACGCAGTATTTT
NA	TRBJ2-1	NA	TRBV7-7	CASSPGSTGSYNEQFF	TGTGCCAGCAGCCCCGGGAGCACCGGCTCCTACAATGAGCAGTTCTTC
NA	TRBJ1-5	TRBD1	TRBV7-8	CASSLTGFPQPQHF	TGTGCCAGCAGCCTGACAGGGTTTCCTCAGCCCCAGCATTTT
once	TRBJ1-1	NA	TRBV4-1	CASSQGLNINTEAFF	TGCGCCAGCAGCCAAGGGCTGAATATAAACACTGAAGCTTTCTTT
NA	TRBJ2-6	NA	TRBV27	CASSFFFGANVLTF	TGTGCCAGCAGTTTCTTTTTTGGGGCCAACGTCCTGACTTTC
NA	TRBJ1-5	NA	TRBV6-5	CASSEGGDQPQHF	TGTGCCAGCAGTGAGGGAGGAGACCAGCCCCAGCATTTT